Below are 10 T cell receptor beta chains sequenced from a single sample in a study of T-cell reconstitution after alpha-beta-depleted transplantation in children. For TCRbeta, the library was prepared with unique molecular identifiers. TCRdb re-called the PCR reads through MiXCR, storing one row per CDR3 protein. This sample has around 700,000 distinct CDR3 sequences, with roughly 14% found just once. The sequencing here drew on PBMCs, taken before TCRalphabeta/CD19-depleted stem cell transplant. The origin of the receptors is a girl aged 2 to 9 with congenital amegakaryocytic thrombocytopenia, due to receive a stem cell transplant.

This clonotype showed up many times. This chain joins TRBV10-3 and TRBJ2-3; TRBD2 matches at 10 bases. V was pared by 6 bases and J by 3 bases, with 9 bases of the junction left unmatched. The germline V gene has CDR1 ENHRY and CDR2 SYGVKD. CDR3 size: 16 residues. CDR3 sequence: CAISGTSVTRTDTQYF. CDR3 bases: TGTGCCATCAGCGGGACTAGCGTAACTAGAACAGATACGCAGTATTTT.

This clonotype came up a few times. The chain couples TRBV20-1 to TRBJ1-5; unclear D gene. Looked up from germline, CDR1 is DFQATT and CDR2 is SNEGSKA (reference sequence). Trimming removed 0 bases at V and 2 bases at J, with 14 bases between. CDR3 size: 16 residues. The CDR3 sequence is CSARDFRQRGNQPQHF. The CDR3 DNA reads as TGCAGTGCTAGAGATTTCCGGCAACGGGGCAATCAGCCCCAGCATTTT.

This clonotype showed up many times. This chain joins TRBV20-1 and TRBJ2-7, with 7 nucleotides matching TRBD2. Germline-derived CDR1 and CDR2 are DFQATT and SNEGSKA (reference sequence). Germline trimming cut 1 base from V and 2 bases from J; bases unmatched to any gene: 8. There are 15 residues in the CDR3. The CDR3 nucleotides read TGCAGTGCTAGAGCTCTTTCTAGCGGCCCCTACGAGCAGTACTTC. The encoded protein is CSARALSSGPYEQYF.

The genes are TRBV20-1 and TRBJ2-7, with D possibly being TRBD1 (5 bases). Trimming shortened V by 3 bases and J by 2 bases, and 20 bases separated the two germline ends. Per germline, CDR1 DFQATT and CDR2 SNEGSKA (reference sequence). This CDR3 spans 16 amino acids. CDR3 in DNA: TGCAGTGCTAGGGGCGCCCCAGGGATCTTCACCTACGAGCAGTACTTC. Amino acids: CSARGAPGIFTYEQYF.

The chain is built from TRBV7-8 and TRBJ2-1; D call uncertain. CDR3 length: 13 amino acids. CDR1 SGHVS and CDR2 FQNEAQ come from the germline V gene. Trimming pared 2 bases from V and 7 bases from J, leaving 9 bases between. For the CDR3, the DNA is TGTGCCAGCAGCTTAACGTGGCCGAATGAGCAGTTCTTC. The encoded protein is CASSLTWPNEQFF.

About this clonotype: One base away lies a much larger clone, so this may be a sequencing read error. V usage is TRBV25-1 and J usage is TRBJ2-5; a possible D gene is TRBD2 (6 bases). Between the trimmed V and J ends, which lost 4 bases and 8 bases, there was a span of 14 bases. CDR1 and CDR2 (germline): MGHDK, SYGVNS. This CDR3 has 13 residues. The CDR3: CASSVGDWQTQYF. The CDR3 nucleotides are TGTGCCAGCAGTGTCGGGGACTGGCAAACCCAGTACTTC.

This sequence joins TRBV5-5 and TRBJ2-7; 8 bases line up with TRBD2. Germline-derived CDR1 and CDR2 are SGHKS and YYEKEE (reference sequence). This CDR3 comprises 14 residues. V was pared by 4 bases and J by 2 bases, with 5 bases of the junction left unmatched. CDR3 DNA sequence: TGTGCCAGCAGCGGAAGAGCGGGAGCCTACGAGCAGTACTTC. Its protein product is CASSGRAGAYEQYF.

The V call is TRBV5-1, the J call TRBJ2-1, with TRBD2 matching over 9 bases. The CDR3 is 17 residues long. Germline-derived CDR1 and CDR2 are SGHRS and YFSETQ. The trim removed 1 base at V and 1 base at J, leaving 6 bases unmatched. CDR3 in amino acids: CASSLIPLAGSYNEQFF. The CDR3 DNA reads TGCGCCAGCAGCTTGATTCCGCTAGCGGGATCCTACAATGAGCAGTTCTTC.

J is TRBJ2-1 and V is TRBV7-6; TRBD2 agrees at 8 bases. In germline, CDR1 is SGHVS, CDR2 FNYEAQ. The CDR3 is 15 residues long. Losses at the gene ends were 3 bases for V and 8 bases for J; bases not matched to a gene: 9. The CDR3 DNA follows: TGTGCCAGCAGCTTTCCGGCCAGCGGGAGCGATGAGCAGTTCTTC. Amino acids: CASSFPASGSDEQFF.

This clonotype came up many times. The chain has TRBV12-3 or TRBV12-4 and TRBJ2-3; 8 positions match TRBD1. The CDR3 spans 14 residues. V lost 6 bases and J lost 1; bases outside the gene matches: 3. The CDR3: CASRETGGTDTQYF. The DNA for the CDR3 is TGTGCCAGCAGGGAGACAGGGGGCACAGATACGCAGTATTTT.